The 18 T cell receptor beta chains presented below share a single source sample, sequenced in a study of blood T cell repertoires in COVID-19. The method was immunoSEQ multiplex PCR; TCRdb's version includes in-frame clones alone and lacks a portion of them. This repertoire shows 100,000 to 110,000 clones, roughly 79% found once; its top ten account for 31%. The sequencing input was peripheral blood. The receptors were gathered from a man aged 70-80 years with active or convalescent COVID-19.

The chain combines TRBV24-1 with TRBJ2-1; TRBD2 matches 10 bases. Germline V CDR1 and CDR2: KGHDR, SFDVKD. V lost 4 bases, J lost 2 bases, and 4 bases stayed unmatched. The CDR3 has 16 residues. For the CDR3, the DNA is TGTGCCACCAGTGACTCCGGGACTAGCGCCTACAATGAGCAGTTCTTC. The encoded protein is CATSDSGTSAYNEQFF.

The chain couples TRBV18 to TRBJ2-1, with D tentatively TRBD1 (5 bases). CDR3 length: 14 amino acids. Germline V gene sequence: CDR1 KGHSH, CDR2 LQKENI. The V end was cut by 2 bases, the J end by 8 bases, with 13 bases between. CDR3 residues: CASSPKGNYDEQFF. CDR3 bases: TGTGCCAGCTCACCAAAGGGGAATTACGATGAGCAGTTCTTC.

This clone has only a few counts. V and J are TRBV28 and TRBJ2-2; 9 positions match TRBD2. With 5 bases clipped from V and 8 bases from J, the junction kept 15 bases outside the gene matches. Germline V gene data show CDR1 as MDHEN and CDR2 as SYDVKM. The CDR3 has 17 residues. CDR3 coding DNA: TGTGCCAGCAGTGCCGCCCGAGCGGGGGGACCCTCGGGGGAGCTGTTTTTT. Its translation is CASSAARAGGPSGELFF.

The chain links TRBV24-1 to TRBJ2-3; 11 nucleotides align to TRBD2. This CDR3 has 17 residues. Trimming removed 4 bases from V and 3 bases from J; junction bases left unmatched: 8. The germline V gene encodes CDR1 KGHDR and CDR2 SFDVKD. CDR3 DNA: TGTGCCACCAGTGACCTCTCCGGGACTAGCGGAACAGATACGCAGTATTTT. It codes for CATSDLSGTSGTDTQYF.

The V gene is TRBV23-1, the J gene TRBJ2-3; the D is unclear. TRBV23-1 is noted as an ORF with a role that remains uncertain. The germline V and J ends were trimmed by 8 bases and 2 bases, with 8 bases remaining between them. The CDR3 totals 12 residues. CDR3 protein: CASPYITDTQYF. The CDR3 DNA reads TGCGCCAGCCCTTACATCACAGATACGCAGTATTTT.

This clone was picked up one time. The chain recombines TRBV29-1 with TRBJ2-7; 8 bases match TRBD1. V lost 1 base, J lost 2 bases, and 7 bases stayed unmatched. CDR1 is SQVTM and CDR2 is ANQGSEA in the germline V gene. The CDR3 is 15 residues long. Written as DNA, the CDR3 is TGCAGCGTTGAAGGGACAGGGCAGAAAGCCTACGAGCAGTACTTC. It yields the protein CSVEGTGQKAYEQYF.

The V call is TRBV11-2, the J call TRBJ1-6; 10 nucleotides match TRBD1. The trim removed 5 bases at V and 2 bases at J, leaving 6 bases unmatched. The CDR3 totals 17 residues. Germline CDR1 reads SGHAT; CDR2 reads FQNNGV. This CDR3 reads CASSVGTGVTYNSPLHF. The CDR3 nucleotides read TGTGCCAGCAGCGTCGGGACAGGGGTGACCTATAATTCACCCCTCCACTTT.

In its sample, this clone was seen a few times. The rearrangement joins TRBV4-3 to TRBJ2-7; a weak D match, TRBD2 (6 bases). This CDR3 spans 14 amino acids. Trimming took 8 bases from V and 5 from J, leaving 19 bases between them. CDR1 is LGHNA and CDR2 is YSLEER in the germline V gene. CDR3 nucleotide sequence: TGCGCCAGCTCTTGGGTAGACGGGAGCGACGAGCAGTACTTC. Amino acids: CASSWVDGSDEQYF.

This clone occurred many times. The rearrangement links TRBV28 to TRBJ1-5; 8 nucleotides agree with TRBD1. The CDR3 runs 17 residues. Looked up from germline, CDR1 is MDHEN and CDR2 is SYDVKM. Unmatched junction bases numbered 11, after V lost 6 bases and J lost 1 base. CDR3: CASSRTGIFVSNQPQHF. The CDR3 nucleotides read TGTGCCAGCAGCAGGACAGGGATTTTTGTGAGCAATCAGCCCCAGCATTTT.

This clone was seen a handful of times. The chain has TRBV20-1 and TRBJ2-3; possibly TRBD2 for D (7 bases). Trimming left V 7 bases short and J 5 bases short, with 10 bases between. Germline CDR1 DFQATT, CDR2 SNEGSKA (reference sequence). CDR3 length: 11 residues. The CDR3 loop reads CSGGGVDTQYF. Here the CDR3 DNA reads TGCAGTGGGGGGGGCGTAGATACGCAGTATTTT.

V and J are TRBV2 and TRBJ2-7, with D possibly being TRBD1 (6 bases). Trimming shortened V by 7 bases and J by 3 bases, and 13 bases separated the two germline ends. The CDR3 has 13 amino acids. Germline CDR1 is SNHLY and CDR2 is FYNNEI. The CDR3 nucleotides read TGTGCCAGCAAAGAGGACAGTCTCTACGAGCAGTACTTC. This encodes CASKEDSLYEQYF.

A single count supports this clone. CDR3 region: CASSQDRGYGYTF. As DNA, the CDR3 is TGCGCCAGCAGCCAAGATCGCGGTTATGGCTACACCTTC. V and J are TRBV4-1 and TRBJ1-2; D ambiguous. V gave up 0 bases and J gave up 5 bases, with 7 bases separating them. In germline, CDR1 is MGHRA, CDR2 YSYEKL. The CDR3 loop spans 13 amino acids.

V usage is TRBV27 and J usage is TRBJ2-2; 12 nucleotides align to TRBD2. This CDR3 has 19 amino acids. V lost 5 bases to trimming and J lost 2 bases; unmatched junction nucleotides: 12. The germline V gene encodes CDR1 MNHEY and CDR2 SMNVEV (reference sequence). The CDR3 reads CASSPRRTSGTFNTGELFF. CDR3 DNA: TGTGCCAGCAGTCCTCGGCGGACTAGCGGGACTTTTAACACCGGGGAGCTGTTTTTT.

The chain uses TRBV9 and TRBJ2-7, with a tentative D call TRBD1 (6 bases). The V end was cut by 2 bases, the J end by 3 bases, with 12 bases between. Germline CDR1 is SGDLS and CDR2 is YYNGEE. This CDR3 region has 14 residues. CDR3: CASSVGWTDYEQYF. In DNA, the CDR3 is TGTGCCAGCAGCGTGGGGTGGACAGACTACGAGCAGTACTTC. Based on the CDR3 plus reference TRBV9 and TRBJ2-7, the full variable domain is DSGVTQTPKHLITATGQRVTLRCSPRSGDLSVYWYQQSLDQGLQFLIQYYNGEERAKGNILERFSAQQFPDLHSELNLSSLELGDSALYFCASSVGWTDYEQYFGPGTRLTVT.

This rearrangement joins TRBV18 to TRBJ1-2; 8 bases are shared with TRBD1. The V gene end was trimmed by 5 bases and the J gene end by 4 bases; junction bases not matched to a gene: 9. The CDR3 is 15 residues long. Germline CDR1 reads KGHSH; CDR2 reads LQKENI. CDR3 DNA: TGTGCCAGCTCAAGTGCAGGGGGCCGGGTCTATGGCTACACCTTC. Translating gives CASSSAGGRVYGYTF.

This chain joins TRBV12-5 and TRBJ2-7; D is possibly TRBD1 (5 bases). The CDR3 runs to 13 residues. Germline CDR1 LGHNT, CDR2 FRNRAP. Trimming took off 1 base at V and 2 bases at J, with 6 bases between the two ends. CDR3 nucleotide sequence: TGTGCTAGTGGTTTGGGGGGCCCCTACGAGCAGTACTTC. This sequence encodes CASGLGGPYEQYF. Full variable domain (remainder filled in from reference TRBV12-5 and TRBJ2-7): DARVTQTPRHKVTEMGQEVTMRCQPILGHNTVFWYRQTMMQGLELLAYFRNRAPLDDSGMPKDRFSAEMPDATLATLKIQPSEPRDSAVYFCASGLGGPYEQYFGPGTRLTVT.

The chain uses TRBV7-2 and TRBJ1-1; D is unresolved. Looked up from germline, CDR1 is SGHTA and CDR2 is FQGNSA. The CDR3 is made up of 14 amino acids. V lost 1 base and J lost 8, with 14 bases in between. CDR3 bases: TGTGCCAGCAGCTTAGGGGGAGGTTTCCCCGAAGCTTTCTTT. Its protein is CASSLGGGFPEAFF.

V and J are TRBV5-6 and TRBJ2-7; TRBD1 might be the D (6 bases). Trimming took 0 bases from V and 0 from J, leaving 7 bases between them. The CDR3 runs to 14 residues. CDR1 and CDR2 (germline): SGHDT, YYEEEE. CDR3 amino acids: CASSLDRDSYEQYF. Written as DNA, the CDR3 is TGTGCCAGCAGCTTGGACAGGGACTCCTACGAGCAGTACTTC.